Below, 11 T cell receptor beta chains from the same sample are listed, as sequenced in a study of blood T cell repertoires in COVID-19. TCRdb's copy holds only in-frame clones and misses some; the assay was immunoSEQ multiplex PCR. Of about 250,000 clones listed, just under 85% were seen once; the top ten hold roughly 9.8%. Specimen: peripheral blood. Source of these receptors: an elderly man with acute or convalescent COVID-19.

The chain has TRBV10-3 and TRBJ2-7; possibly TRBD2 for D (6 bases). This CDR3 has 15 residues. The germline V gene has CDR1 ENHRY and CDR2 SYGVKD. V was cut by 2 bases and J by 4 bases, with 15 bases left in between. The CDR3 here is CAISEDLGGTYEQYF. Written as DNA, the CDR3 is TGTGCCATCAGTGAGGATCTTGGCGGGACGTACGAGCAGTACTTC.

The chain couples TRBV30 to TRBJ1-1; tentatively, D is TRBD1 (6 bases). This CDR3 spans 14 amino acids. Trimming stripped 2 bases from V and 4 bases from J, with 14 bases between. The germline CDR1 and CDR2 sequences are GTSNPN and SVGIG (reference sequence). DNA for the CDR3: TGTGCCTGGAGTCCGGGGGGCAGGGGCACTGAAGCTTTCTTT. Residues: CAWSPGGRGTEAFF.

The V gene is TRBV28, the J gene TRBJ1-1; D is perhaps TRBD1 (5 bases). CDR1 is MDHEN and CDR2 is SYDVKM in the germline V gene. V dropped 6 bases and J dropped 3 bases, with 14 bases sitting between them. The CDR3 is 14 amino acids. Here the CDR3 reads CASSLPGLYTEAFF. The CDR3 nucleotides read TGTGCCAGCAGCCTCCCGGGACTCTACACTGAAGCTTTCTTT.

This sequence joins TRBV11-2 and TRBJ2-2, with TRBD2 identical over 7 bases. Losses at the gene ends were 4 bases for V and 2 bases for J; bases not matched to a gene: 4. Germline values: CDR1 SGHAT, CDR2 FQNNGV. CDR3 length: 15 amino acids. The CDR3 sequence is CASSSRGSNTGELFF. In nucleotides, the CDR3 is TGTGCCAGCAGCTCCCGCGGGAGCAACACCGGGGAGCTGTTTTTT.

This clone was recorded a few times. The genes are TRBV24-1 and TRBJ2-5; 7 bases line up with TRBD2. Trimming removed 2 bases from V and 9 bases from J; junction bases left unmatched: 5. The germline gives CDR1 KGHDR, CDR2 SFDVKD. This CDR3 spans 13 amino acids. The CDR3, as DNA: TGTGCCACCAGTGATTGGGCTGGGGGGGCCCAGTACTTC. Its translation is CATSDWAGGAQYF.

This clone came up once. J is TRBJ2-2 and V is TRBV5-1; TRBD1 aligns across 8 bases. Germline V gives CDR1 SGHRS, CDR2 YFSETQ. Trimming took 9 bases from V and 3 from J; bases not matched to a gene: 7. The CDR3 contains 14 residues. The chain's CDR3 is CATGQGGDTGELFF. DNA for the CDR3: TGCGCCACCGGACAGGGTGGAGACACCGGGGAGCTGTTTTTT.

The chain is built from TRBV14 and TRBJ1-2; D gene ambiguous. Germline-derived CDR1 and CDR2 are SGHDN and FVKESK. The CDR3 covers 12 residues. V lost 4 bases and J lost 8, with 11 bases in between. CDR3 nucleotides: TGTGCCAGCAGCCCCCGTGCGGGGGGCTACACCTTC. This encodes CASSPRAGGYTF.

DNA of the CDR3: TGTGCCAGCCAAGTTTCGTCGGTTAGGAGATCACCCCTCCACTTT. It encodes CASQVSSVRRSPLHF. V and J are TRBV27 and TRBJ1-6; D remains unclear. Germline-derived CDR1 and CDR2 are MNHEY and SMNVEV (reference sequence). V lost 8 bases to trimming and J lost 10 bases, with 21 bases between them. This CDR3 is 15 amino acids long.

The chain employs TRBV19 and TRBJ1-4, with D possibly TRBD1 on 5 matching bases. From germline, CDR1 is LNHDA and CDR2 SQIVND (reference sequence). This CDR3 region has 15 residues. Trimming pared 7 bases from V and 2 bases from J, leaving 14 bases between. CDR3 residues: CASNSPGGTNEKLFF. Written as DNA, the CDR3 is TGTGCCAGTAATTCCCCTGGGGGGACTAATGAAAAACTGTTTTTT. Drawing the rest from reference TRBV19 and TRBJ1-4, the complete variable domain is DGGITQSPKYLFRKEGQNVTLSCEQNLNHDAMYWYRQDPGQGLRLIYYSQIVNDFQKGDIAEGYSVSREKKESFPLTVTSAQKNPTAFYLCASNSPGGTNEKLFFGSGTQLSVL.

The V call is TRBV9, the J call TRBJ2-5, with a tentative D call TRBD1 (6 bases). The CDR3 has 14 amino acids. CDR1 is SGDLS and CDR2 is YYNGEE in the germline V gene. V lost 0 bases, J lost 5 bases, and 11 bases lay in between. The CDR3 bases are TGTGCCAGCAGCGTAGGAGGGGGACGGGAGACCCAGTACTTC. Protein sequence: CASSVGGGRETQYF. The whole variable domain, remainder taken from reference TRBV9 and TRBJ2-5, is DSGVTQTPKHLITATGQRVTLRCSPRSGDLSVYWYQQSLDQGLQFLIQYYNGEERAKGNILERFSAQQFPDLHSELNLSSLELGDSALYFCASSVGGGRETQYFGPGTRLLVL.

The rearrangement uses TRBV7-6 and TRBJ2-4; D might be TRBD2 (6 bases). V shed 5 bases and J shed 10 bases, with 21 bases lying between them. This CDR3 is built from 15 residues. Germline V gene data show CDR1 as SGHVS and CDR2 as FNYEAQ. CDR3 coding DNA: TGTGCCAGCAGCCAAAAAACTAGCAACGGTACGATTCAGTACTTC. Protein sequence: CASSQKTSNGTIQYF.